This T cell receptor (beta chain) appears in the sequencing data of a study of T cell repertoires in cytomegalovirus infection. Study as a whole: Evidence of both CMV infection and a matching HLA type came from public TCR beta signatures.

TCRdb used MiXCR to reprocess the reads, holding one entry per CDR3 protein. The repertoire consists of almost 550,000 distinct CDR3 sequences, with approximately 16% occurring once and the leading ten covering roughly a quarter. Points on this clonotype: The antigen remains unidentified.

Findings and caveats of the study: Clonotypes of TCR beta that were HLA-C-restricted and CMV-specific dominated the ex vivo response.

V gave up 3 bases and J gave up 5 bases; unmatched junction bases: 10. This CDR3 region has 16 residues. Germline V lookup: CDR1 SGHTA, CDR2 FQGNSA. The V and J genes are TRBV7-2 and TRBJ2-1, with TRBD2 identical over 7 bases. Sequenced input: CD8+ T cells from PBMCs. This receptor was taken from a human donor in good health (CMV status not recorded). Some clones in this sample may be carry-over from other donors' samples. CDR3 amino acids: CASSFLAGPPDNEQFF. The CDR3 coding sequence is TGTGCCAGCAGCTTTTTAGCGGGCCCTCCGGACAATGAGCAGTTCTTC.